Below, 10 T cell receptor beta chains from the same sample are listed, as sequenced in a study of beta chain features in type 1 diabetes. These receptors' targets are unknown. The sequenced template was cDNA made from the entire isolated RNA. Profiling relied on immunoSEQ multiplex PCR, and the TCRdb table lists in-frame clones only, not all of them. This sample has 600,000 to 750,000 clones, with around an eighth found just once. Overall study findings and caveats: All four CD4+ subsets from Type 1 diabetes patients carried moderately but significantly shorter TCRB CDR3s.

The sample taken for sequencing was naive CD4+ T cells from blood. These receptors were obtained from a young man with type 1 diabetes.

The CDR3 DNA follows: TGCAGCGTGAGGAGACGTTGGACCGGGGAGCTGTTTTTT. Translating it yields CSVRRRWTGELFF. This chain joins TRBV29-1 and TRBJ2-2; D uncertain. V was pared by 6 bases and J by 5 bases, with 13 bases between. Germline V gives CDR1 SQVTM, CDR2 ANQGSEA. The CDR3 extends over 13 amino acids.

This chain connects TRBV29-1 to TRBJ1-4, with D unresolved. Germline lookup yields CDR1 SQVTM and CDR2 ANQGSEA. The CDR3 has 13 residues. Trimming took 7 bases from V and 0 from J, leaving 9 bases between them. Here the CDR3 DNA reads TGCAGCGCCGGCCAAGCAACTAATGAAAAACTGTTTTTT. It is translated as CSAGQATNEKLFF. The full variable domain, completed using reference TRBV29-1 and TRBJ1-4, is SAVISQKPSRDICQRGTSLTIQCQVDSQVTMMFWYRQQPGQSLTLIATANQGSEATYESGFVIDKFPISRPNLTFSTLTVSNMSPEDSSIYLCSAGQATNEKLFFGSGTQLSVL.

This rearrangement joins TRBV7-2 to TRBJ1-5; D ambiguous. CDR3 length: 14 residues. Germline CDR1 reads SGHTA; CDR2 reads FQGNSA. Trimming took 1 base from V and 9 from J, leaving 13 bases between them. CDR3 nucleotides: TGTGCCAGCAGCTTAGGGCTCCGTTTAGGGCCCCAGCATTTT. Encoded protein: CASSLGLRLGPQHF. Supplemented by reference TRBV7-2 and TRBJ1-5, the full variable domain reads GAGVSQSPSNKVTEKGKDVELRCDPISGHTALYWYRQSLGQGLEFLIYFQGNSAPDKSGLPSDRFSAERTGGSVSTLTIQRTQQEDSAVYLCASSLGLRLGPQHFGDGTRLSIL.

The V call is TRBV5-1, the J call TRBJ1-1; D gene ambiguous. The CDR3 is made up of 13 amino acids. Germline CDR1 is SGHRS and CDR2 is YFSETQ. V was cut by 1 base and J by 1 base, with 5 bases left in between. The CDR3 region is CASSLFENTEAFF. As DNA, the CDR3 is TGCGCCAGCAGCTTGTTCGAGAACACTGAAGCTTTCTTT.

A few counts support this clone. The rearrangement joins TRBV25-1 to TRBJ2-2, with no clear D. V lost 5 bases to trimming and J lost 2 bases, with 6 bases between them. The germline V gene encodes CDR1 MGHDK and CDR2 SYGVNS. The CDR3 totals 13 residues. CDR3 nucleotide sequence: TGTGCCAGCAGTTTGAGTAACACCGGGGAGCTGTTTTTT. Translation gives CASSLSNTGELFF.

This clone was recorded a few times. The chain joins TRBV27 to TRBJ2-7; TRBD1 matches 9 bases. CDR3 length: 13 amino acids. V lost 6 bases to trimming and J lost 6 bases; unmatched junction nucleotides: 6. Germline CDR1 is MNHEY and CDR2 is SMNVEV (reference sequence). The CDR3 loop reads CASRRTGVSEQYF. CDR3 coding DNA: TGTGCCAGCAGACGGACAGGGGTGAGCGAGCAGTACTTC.

The CDR3 reads CASSFSLGGAVIRYEQFF. The CDR3 coding sequence is TGTGCCAGCAGCTTTTCTCTCGGGGGGGCCGTCATCAGGTATGAGCAGTTCTTC. The rearrangement joins TRBV7-2 to TRBJ2-1; 8 positions match TRBD2. The CDR3 is 18 amino acids. The germline gives CDR1 SGHTA, CDR2 FQGNSA. V was clipped by 3 bases and J by 8 bases; unmatched bases: 18.

CDR3 region: CASSELRESNYGYTF. CDR3 bases: TGTGCCAGCAGTGAACTCAGGGAGTCTAACTATGGCTACACCTTC. The chain employs TRBV2 and TRBJ1-2; tentatively, D is TRBD1 (5 bases). V lost 2 bases and J 0 bases, leaving 10 bases between the germline ends. Germline V lookup: CDR1 SNHLY, CDR2 FYNNEI. This CDR3 contains 15 residues.

The rearrangement links TRBV11-3 to TRBJ2-2; D is undetermined. Trimming left V 1 base short and J 6 bases short, with 18 bases between. The germline V gene encodes CDR1 SGHNT and CDR2 YENEEA. The CDR3 is made up of 17 amino acids. Here the CDR3 DNA reads TGTGCCAGCAGCTTAGGAGAAGGGTTGGTTAACCCCGGGGAGCTGTTTTTT. Amino acid sequence: CASSLGEGLVNPGELFF.

V is TRBV9 and J is TRBJ1-3; D gene uncertain. The CDR3 consists of 16 residues. The ends were cut back, 0 bases at V and 0 bases at J, with 10 bases in the middle. CDR1 and CDR2 from the germline V gene are SGDLS and YYNGEE. The CDR3 DNA is TGTGCCAGCAGCGTAGAGCCGACTAGCTCTGGAAACACCATATATTTT. This gives the protein CASSVEPTSSGNTIYF.